This TCR beta chain was captured in a study of PD-1 blockade in classical Hodgkin lymphoma. Study-wide findings and caveats: Baseline TCR diversity was reportedly lower in newly diagnosed patients than in healthy donors. It was reported as lower still in relapsed/refractory patients. Why repertoires differed is undefined; disease activity or prior therapy possibly contributed.

Produced via immunoSEQ multiplex PCR; TCRdb's table is partial and in-frame only. The table records 45,000 or so clones, more than 75% of them present only once. As concerns this clone: Its antigen is still unknown.

Time point of the sample: newly diagnosed, previously untreated cHL patient sample. Comparison came from newly diagnosed, untreated classical Hodgkin lymphoma PBMCs. CDR3 length: 11 residues. The V gene's germline CDR1 is SEHNR and CDR2 FQNEAQ (reference sequence). Trimming took off 10 bases at V and 4 bases at J, with 8 bases between the two ends. The sequence was obtained from a human donor with classical Hodgkin lymphoma. This chain joins TRBV7-9 and TRBJ2-1; D is perhaps TRBD1 (6 bases). Input material: peripheral blood mononuclear cells (PBMCs). The CDR3 protein is CATGQYNEQFF. CDR3 sequence (DNA): TGTGCCACAGGACAGTACAATGAGCAGTTCTTC. Full variable domain (missing parts from reference TRBV7-9 and TRBJ2-1): DTGVSQNPRHKITKRGQNVTFRCDPISEHNRLYWYRQTLGQGPEFLTYFQNEAQLEKSRLLSDRFSAERPKGSFSTLEIQRTEQGDSAMYLCATGQYNEQFFGPGTRLTVL.